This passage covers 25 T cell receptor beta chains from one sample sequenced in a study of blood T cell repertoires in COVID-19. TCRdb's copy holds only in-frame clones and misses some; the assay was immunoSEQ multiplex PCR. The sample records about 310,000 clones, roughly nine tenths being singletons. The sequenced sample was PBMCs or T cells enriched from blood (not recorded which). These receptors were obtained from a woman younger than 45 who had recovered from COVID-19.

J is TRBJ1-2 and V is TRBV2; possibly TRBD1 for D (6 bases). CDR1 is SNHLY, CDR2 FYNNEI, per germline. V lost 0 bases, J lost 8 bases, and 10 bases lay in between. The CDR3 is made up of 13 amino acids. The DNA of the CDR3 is TGTGCCAGCAGTGAAGCACAGGGCCGCGGCTACACCTTC. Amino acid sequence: CASSEAQGRGYTF.

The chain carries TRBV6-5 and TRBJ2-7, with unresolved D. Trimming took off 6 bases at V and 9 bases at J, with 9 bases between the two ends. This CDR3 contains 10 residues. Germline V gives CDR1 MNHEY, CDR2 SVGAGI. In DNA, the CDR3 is TGTGCCAGCAGCCGCCGGGTGCAGTACTTC. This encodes CASSRRVQYF.

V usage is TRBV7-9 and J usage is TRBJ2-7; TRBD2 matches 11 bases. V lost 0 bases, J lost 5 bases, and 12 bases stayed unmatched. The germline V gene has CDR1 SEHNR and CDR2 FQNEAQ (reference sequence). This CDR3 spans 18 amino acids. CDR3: CASSLASEYSGRAHEQYF. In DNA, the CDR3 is TGTGCCAGCAGCTTAGCGTCCGAATATAGCGGGAGGGCCCACGAGCAGTACTTC. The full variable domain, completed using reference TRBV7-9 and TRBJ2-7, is DTGVSQNPRHKITKRGQNVTFRCDPISEHNRLYWYRQTLGQGPEFLTYFQNEAQLEKSRLLSDRFSAERPKGSFSTLEIQRTEQGDSAMYLCASSLASEYSGRAHEQYFGPGTRLTVT.

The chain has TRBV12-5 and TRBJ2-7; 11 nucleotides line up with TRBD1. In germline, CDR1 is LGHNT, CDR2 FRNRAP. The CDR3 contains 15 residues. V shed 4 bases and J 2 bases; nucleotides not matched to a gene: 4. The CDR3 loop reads CASGSPGQGAYEQYF. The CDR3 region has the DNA TGTGCTAGTGGTTCTCCGGGACAGGGGGCCTACGAGCAGTACTTC.

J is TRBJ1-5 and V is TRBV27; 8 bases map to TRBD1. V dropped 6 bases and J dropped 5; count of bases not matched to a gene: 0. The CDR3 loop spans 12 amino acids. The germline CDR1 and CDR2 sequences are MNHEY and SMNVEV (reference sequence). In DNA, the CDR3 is TGTGCCAGCAGGGACAGGGATCAGCCCCAGCATTTT. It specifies CASRDRDQPQHF.

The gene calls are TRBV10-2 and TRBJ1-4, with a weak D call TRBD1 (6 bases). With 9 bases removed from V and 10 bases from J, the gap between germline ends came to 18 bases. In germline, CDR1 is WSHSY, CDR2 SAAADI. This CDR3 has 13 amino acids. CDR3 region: CARHGQGIGKLFF. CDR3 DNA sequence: TGCGCCAGACATGGGCAGGGGATCGGAAAACTGTTTTTT.

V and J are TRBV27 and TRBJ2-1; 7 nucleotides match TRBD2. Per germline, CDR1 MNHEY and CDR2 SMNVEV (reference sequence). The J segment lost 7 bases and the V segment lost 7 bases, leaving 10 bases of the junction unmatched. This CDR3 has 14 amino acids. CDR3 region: CASMMGGSMNEQFF. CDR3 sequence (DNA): TGTGCCAGCATGATGGGCGGGAGTATGAATGAGCAGTTCTTC.

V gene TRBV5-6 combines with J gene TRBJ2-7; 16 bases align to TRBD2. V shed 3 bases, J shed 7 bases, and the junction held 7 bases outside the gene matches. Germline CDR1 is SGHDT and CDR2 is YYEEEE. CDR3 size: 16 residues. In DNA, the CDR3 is TGTGCCAGCAGCTGGGGACTAGCGGGAGGGGGTCAAGAGCAGTACTTC. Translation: CASSWGLAGGGQEQYF. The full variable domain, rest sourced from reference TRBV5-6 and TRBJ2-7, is DAGVTQSPTHLIKTRGQQVTLRCSPKSGHDTVSWYQQALGQGPQFIFQYYEEEERQRGNFPDRFSGHQFPNYSSELNVNALLLGDSALYLCASSWGLAGGGQEQYFGPGTRLTVT.

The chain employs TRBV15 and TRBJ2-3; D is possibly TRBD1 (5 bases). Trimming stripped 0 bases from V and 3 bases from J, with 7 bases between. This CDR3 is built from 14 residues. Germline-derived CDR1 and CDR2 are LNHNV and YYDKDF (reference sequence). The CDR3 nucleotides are TGTGCCACCAGCAGAGATAGGGGAACAGATACGCAGTATTTT. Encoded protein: CATSRDRGTDTQYF. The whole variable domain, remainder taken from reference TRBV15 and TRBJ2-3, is DAMVIQNPRYQVTQFGKPVTLSCSQTLNHNVMYWYQQKSSQAPKLLFHYYDKDFNNEADTPDNFQSRRPNTSFCFLDIRSPGLGDTAMYLCATSRDRGTDTQYFGPGTRLTVL.

CDR3 sequence (DNA): TGTGCCAGCAGCCCCCTCGTGGCAGGGGTGGTCGGCGAGCAGTACTTC. It codes for CASSPLVAGVVGEQYF. V usage is TRBV11-2 and J usage is TRBJ2-7, with D possibly TRBD1 on 6 matching bases. This CDR3 is 16 amino acids long. V lost 5 bases and J 6 bases, leaving 23 bases between the germline ends. Per the germline V gene, CDR1 is SGHAT and CDR2 is FQNNGV.

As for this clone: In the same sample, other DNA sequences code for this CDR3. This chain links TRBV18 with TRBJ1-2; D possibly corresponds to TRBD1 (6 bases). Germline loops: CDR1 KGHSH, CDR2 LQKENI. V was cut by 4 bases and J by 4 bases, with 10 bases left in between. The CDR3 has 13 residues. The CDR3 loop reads CASSQDRPYGYTF. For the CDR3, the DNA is TGTGCCAGCTCACAAGACAGGCCCTATGGCTACACCTTC.

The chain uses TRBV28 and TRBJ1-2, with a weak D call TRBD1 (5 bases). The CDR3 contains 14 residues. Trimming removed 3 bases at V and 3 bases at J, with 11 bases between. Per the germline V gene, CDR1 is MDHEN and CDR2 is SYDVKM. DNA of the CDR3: TGTGCCAGCAGTTTCCGGGACTGGGACTATGGCTACACCTTC. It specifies CASSFRDWDYGYTF.

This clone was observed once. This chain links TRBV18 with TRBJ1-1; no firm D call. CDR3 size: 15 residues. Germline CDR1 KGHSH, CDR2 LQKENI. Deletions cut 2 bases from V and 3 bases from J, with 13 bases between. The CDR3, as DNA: TGTGCCAGCTCACCATTGAGGGAATTGGACACTGAAGCTTTCTTT. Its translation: CASSPLRELDTEAFF. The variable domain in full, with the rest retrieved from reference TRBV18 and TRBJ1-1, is NAGVMQNPRHLVRRRGQEARLRCSPMKGHSHVYWYRQLPEEGLKFMVYLQKENIIDESGMPKERFSAEFPKEGPSILRIQQVVRGDSAAYFCASSPLRELDTEAFFGQGTRLTVV.

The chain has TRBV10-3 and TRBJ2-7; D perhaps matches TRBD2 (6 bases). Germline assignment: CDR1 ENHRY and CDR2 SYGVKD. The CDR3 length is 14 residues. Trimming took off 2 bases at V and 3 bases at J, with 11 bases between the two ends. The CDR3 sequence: CAISERKGGYEQYF. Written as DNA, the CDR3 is TGTGCCATCAGTGAGCGGAAGGGAGGCTACGAGCAGTACTTC.

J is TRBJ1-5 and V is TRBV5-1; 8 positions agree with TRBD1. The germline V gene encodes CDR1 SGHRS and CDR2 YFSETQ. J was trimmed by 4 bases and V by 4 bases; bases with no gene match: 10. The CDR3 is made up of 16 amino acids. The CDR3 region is CASSPGGTGRNQPQHF. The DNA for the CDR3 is TGCGCCAGCAGCCCAGGGGGGACAGGCCGGAATCAGCCCCAGCATTTT.

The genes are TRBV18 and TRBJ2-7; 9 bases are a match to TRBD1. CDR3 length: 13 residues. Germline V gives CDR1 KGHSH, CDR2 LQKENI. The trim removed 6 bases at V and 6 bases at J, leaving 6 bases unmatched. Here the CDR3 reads CASSPGTGSEQYF. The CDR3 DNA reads TGTGCCAGCTCTCCCGGGACAGGGAGCGAGCAGTACTTC.

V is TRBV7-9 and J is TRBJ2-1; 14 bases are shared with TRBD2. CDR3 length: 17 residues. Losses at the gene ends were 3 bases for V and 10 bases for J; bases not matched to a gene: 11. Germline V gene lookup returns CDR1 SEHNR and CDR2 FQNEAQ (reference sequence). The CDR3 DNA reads TGTGCCAGCAGCTTTTCGGGACTAGCGGGAGTGATTGAAGAGCAGTTCTTC. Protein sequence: CASSFSGLAGVIEEQFF.

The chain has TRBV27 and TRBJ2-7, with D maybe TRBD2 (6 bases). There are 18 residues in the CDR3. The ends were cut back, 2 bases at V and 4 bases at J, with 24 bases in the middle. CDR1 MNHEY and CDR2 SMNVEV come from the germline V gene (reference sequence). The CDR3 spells CASSLTYPFTRGKYEQYF. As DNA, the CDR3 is TGTGCCAGCAGTTTAACTTACCCATTTACGCGGGGAAAGTACGAGCAGTACTTC.

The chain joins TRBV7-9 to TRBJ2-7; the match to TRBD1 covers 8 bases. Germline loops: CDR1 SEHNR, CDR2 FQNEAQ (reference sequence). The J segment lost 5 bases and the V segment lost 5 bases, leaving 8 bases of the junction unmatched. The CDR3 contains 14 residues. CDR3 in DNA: TGTGCCAGCAGCCCCGGGACAGGACAGAACGAGCAGTACTTC. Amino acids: CASSPGTGQNEQYF.

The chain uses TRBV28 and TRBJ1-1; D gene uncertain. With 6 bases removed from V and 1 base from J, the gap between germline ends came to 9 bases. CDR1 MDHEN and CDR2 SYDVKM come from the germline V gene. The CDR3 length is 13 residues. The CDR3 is CASSPSGNTEAFF. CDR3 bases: TGTGCCAGCAGCCCCTCGGGGAACACTGAAGCTTTCTTT.

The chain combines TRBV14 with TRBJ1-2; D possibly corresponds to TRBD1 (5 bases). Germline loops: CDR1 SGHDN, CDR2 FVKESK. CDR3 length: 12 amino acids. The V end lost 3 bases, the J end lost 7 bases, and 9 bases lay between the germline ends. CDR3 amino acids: CASSHGGVGYTF. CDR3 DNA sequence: TGTGCCAGCAGCCATGGAGGGGTTGGCTACACCTTC.

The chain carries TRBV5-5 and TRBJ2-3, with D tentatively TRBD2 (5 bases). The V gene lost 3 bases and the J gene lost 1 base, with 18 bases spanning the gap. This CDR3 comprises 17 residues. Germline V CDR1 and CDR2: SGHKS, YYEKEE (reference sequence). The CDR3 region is CASSSGRWVGGTDTQYF. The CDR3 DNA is TGTGCCAGCAGCTCAGGACGCTGGGTCGGGGGCACAGATACGCAGTATTTT.

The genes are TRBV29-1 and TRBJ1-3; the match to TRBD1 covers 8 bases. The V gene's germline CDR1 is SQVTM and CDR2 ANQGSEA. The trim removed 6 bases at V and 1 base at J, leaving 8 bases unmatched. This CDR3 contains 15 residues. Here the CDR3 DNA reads TGCAGCGTGGACTGGACAGGGTCGTCTGGAAACACCATATATTTT. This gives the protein CSVDWTGSSGNTIYF.

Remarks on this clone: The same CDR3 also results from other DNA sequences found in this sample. CDR3: CASSLTGTGYGYTF. CDR3 coding DNA: TGTGCCAGCAGCTTAACCGGGACAGGGTATGGCTACACCTTC. The rearrangement links TRBV7-2 to TRBJ1-2; TRBD1 aligns across 9 bases. The CDR3 has 14 amino acids. V lost 2 bases, J lost 5 bases, and 3 bases stayed unmatched. The germline gives CDR1 SGHTA, CDR2 FQGNSA.

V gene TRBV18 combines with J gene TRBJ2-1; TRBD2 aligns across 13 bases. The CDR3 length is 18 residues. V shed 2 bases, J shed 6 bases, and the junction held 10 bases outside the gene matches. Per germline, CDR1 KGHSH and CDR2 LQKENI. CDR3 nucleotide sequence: TGTGCCAGCTCACCAGGAGGCGTGGGACTAGCGGGGATCAATGAGCAGTTCTTC. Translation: CASSPGGVGLAGINEQFF.